This TCR beta chain was found in a study of shared clonotypes between healthy human individuals. Points from the study as a whole: Rarefaction gave evidence that sorted-subset sequencing remained incomplete despite large depth.

With regard to this clone: Its specificity is unknown.

Germline assignment: CDR1 GTSNPN and CDR2 SVGIG (reference sequence). V gave up 2 bases and J gave up 4 bases, with 11 bases separating them. The CDR3 sequence is 14 residues long. Only in-frame clones appear in the TCRdb table, and some are missing; sequencing was by immunoSEQ multiplex PCR. The table lists about 580,000 clones, roughly 98% of them singletons, with approximately 0.3% in the top ten. The naive CD8 fraction comprised CD45RO-negative cells positively selected for CCR7 and excluded terminally differentiated effector memory CD45RA+ cells. The source material was naive CD8+ T cells sorted from blood. This chain uses TRBV30 with TRBJ1-4, with D perhaps matching TRBD1 (5 bases). This clonotype was sampled from a man aged 25-45 years in good health. CDR3 amino acids: CAWSSTGLNEKLFF. CDR3 sequence (DNA): TGTGCCTGGAGTTCGACGGGGCTTAATGAAAAACTGTTTTTT.